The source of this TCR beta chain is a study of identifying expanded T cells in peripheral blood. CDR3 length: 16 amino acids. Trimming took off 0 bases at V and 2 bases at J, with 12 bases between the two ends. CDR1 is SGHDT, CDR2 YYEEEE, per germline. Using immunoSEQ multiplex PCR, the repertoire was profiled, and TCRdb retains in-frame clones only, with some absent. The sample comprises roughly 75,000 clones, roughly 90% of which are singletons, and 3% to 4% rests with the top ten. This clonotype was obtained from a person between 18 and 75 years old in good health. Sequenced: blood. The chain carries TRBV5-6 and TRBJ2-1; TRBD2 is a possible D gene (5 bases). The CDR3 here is CASSLAPEGPYNEQFF. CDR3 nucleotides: TGTGCCAGCAGCTTGGCCCCAGAGGGCCCCTACAATGAGCAGTTCTTC.